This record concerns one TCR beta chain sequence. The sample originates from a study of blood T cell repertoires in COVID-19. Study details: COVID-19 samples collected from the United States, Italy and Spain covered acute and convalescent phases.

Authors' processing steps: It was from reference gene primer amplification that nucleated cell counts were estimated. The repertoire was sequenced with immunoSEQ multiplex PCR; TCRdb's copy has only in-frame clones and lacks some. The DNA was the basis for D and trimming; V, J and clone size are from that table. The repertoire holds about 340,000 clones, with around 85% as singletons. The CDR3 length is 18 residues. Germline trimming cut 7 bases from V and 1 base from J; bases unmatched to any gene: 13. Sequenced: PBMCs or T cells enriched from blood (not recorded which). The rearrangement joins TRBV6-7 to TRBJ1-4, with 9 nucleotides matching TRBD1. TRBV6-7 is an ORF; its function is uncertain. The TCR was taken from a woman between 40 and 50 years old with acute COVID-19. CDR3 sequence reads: CASKYGTGSRKTNEKLFF. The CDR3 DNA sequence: TGTGCCAGCAAATACGGGACAGGGTCCCGAAAAACTAATGAAAAACTGTTTTTT.